This T cell receptor beta chain was documented in a study of T cells after yellow fever vaccination. This clonotype was seen more than once but under ten times. Its matching antigen is unknown. A process of 5'RACE template switching, which added a universal primer site and UMIs, was used to make TCR cDNA. TCRdb passed the 5' RACE reads through MiXCR, listing each CDR3 protein once. The profile shows a few hundred thousand distinct CDR3 sequences, roughly 13% of them singletons. General study points: The secondary response was weaker but peaked faster, day 5 versus 15. The booster saw the reappearance of most primary-vaccination clones (approximately 96% CD4, 88% CD8). FACS-sorted repertoires might harbor abundant contaminating clonotypes from the bulk population.

The length of the CDR3 is 14 residues. V trimming: 5 bases; J trimming: 7 bases; junction bases outside the gene matches: 6. The sequencing here drew on CD4+ T cells sorted from PBMCs, taken 45 days after the yellow fever booster vaccination. The chain joins TRBV12-3 or TRBV12-4 to TRBJ1-5, with TRBD1 matching over 9 bases. This TCR was recovered from a man aged 30 to 45 who received the YFV17D yellow fever vaccine. CDR3 DNA: TGTGCCAGCAGTCCACAGGGGGCGAGGCAGCCCCAGCATTTT. It translates to CASSPQGARQPQHF.